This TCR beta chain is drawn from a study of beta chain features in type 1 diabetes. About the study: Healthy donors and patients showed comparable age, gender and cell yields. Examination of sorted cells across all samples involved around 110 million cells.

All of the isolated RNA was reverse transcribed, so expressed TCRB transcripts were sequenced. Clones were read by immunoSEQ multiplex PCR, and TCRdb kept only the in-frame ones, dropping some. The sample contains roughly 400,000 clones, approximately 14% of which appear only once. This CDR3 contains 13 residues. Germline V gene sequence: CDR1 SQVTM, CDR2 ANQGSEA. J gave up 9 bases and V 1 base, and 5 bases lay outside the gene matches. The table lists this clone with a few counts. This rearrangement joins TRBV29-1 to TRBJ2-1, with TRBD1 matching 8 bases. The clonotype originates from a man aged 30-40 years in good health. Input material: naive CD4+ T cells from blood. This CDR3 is CSVEGDRGREQFF. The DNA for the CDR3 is TGCAGCGTTGAAGGAGACAGGGGACGTGAGCAGTTCTTC.